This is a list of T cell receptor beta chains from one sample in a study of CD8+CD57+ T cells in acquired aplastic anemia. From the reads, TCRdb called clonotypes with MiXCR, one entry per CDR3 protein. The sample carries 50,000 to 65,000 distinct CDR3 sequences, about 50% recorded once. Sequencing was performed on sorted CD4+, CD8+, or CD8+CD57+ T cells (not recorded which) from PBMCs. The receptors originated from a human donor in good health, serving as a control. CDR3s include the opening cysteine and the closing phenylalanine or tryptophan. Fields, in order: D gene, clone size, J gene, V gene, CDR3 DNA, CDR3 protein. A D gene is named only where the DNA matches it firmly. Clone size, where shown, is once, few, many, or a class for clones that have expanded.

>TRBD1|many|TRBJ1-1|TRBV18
TGTGCCAGCTCACAGGGGGCTTCGAGGACTGAAGCTTTCTTT
CASSQGASRTEAFF
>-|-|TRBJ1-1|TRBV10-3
TGTGCCATCAGTGACCTACAGGGAATGAACACTGAAGCTCTCTTT
CAISDLQGMNTEALF
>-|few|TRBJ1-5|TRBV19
TGTGCCAGTACCAGACGGGGGGATCAGCCCCAGCATTTT
CASTRRGDQPQHF
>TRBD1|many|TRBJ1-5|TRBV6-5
TGTGCCAGCAGTTTACAGGGGTCCAGCAATCAGCCCCAGCATTTT
CASSLQGSSNQPQHF
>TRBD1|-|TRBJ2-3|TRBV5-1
TGCGCCAGCAGCTTCGGCAGGGGGCACACAGATACGCAGTATTTT
CASSFGRGHTDTQYF
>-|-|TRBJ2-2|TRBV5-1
TGCGCCAGCAGCTCCGGGGGATACACCGGGGAGCTGTTTTTT
CASSSGGYTGELFF
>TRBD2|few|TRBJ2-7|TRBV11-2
TGTGCCAGCAGCGCATTATTTGGCCGGACTAGCGGGGGTGCCTACGAGCAGTACTTC
CASSALFGRTSGGAYEQYF
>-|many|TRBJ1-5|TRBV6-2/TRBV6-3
TGTGCCAGCGTCGTCGCAGGAGGCCAGCCCCAGCATTTT
CASVVAGGQPQHF
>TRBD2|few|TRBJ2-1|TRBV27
TGTGCCAGCAGTTTACTCACTAGCGGGGCCTACAATGAGCAGTTCTTC
CASSLLTSGAYNEQFF
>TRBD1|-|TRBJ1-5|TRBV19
TGTGCCAGTAGTATAGTCTCAGGGGCAGGGGGTCGCCAGCCCCAGCATTTT
CASSIVSGAGGRQPQHF
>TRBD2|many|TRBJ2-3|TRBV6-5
TGTGCCAGCAGTTACACTAGCGGGAGGGCCGTCGATACGCAGTATTTT
CASSYTSGRAVDTQYF
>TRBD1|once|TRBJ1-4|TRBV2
TGTGCCAGCAGCGGGGACAGAAAAAATGAAAAACTGTTTTTT
CASSGDRKNEKLFF
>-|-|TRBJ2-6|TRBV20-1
TGCAGTGCTAGAGGCTCGCTAGGGGCGGGAGGGGCCAACGTCCTGACTTTC
CSARGSLGAGGANVLTF
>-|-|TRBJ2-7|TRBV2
TGTGCCAGCAGTGAGCGATCCTACGAGCAGTACTTC
CASSERSYEQYF
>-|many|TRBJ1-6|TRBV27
TGTGCCAGTAGAGGGGGGGCAACCAATTCACCCCTCCACTTT
CASRGGATNSPLHF
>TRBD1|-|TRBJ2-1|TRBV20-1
TGCAGTGCCACGCCGGGACAGGACTACAATGAGCAGTTCTTC
CSATPGQDYNEQFF
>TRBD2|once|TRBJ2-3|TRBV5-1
TGCGCCAGCAGCCCCAACATAGCGGGTCCCAGCACAGATACGCAGTATTTT
CASSPNIAGPSTDTQYF
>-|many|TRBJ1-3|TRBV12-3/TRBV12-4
TGTGCCAGCAGTTTGGGGGGATCTGGAAACACCATATATTTT
CASSLGGSGNTIYF
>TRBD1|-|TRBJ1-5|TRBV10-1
TGCGCCAGCAGTGAATGGACAGGGGAGAGCAATCAGCCCCAGCATTTT
CASSEWTGESNQPQHF
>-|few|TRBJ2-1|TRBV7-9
TGTGCCAGCAGCTTCACTAAAATTGAGCAGTTCTTC
CASSFTKIEQFF
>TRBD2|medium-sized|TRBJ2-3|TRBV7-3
TGTGCCAGCAGCGTTAGCGGGAGAGTTGATACGCAGTATTTT
CASSVSGRVDTQYF
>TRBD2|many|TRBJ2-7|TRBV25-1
TGTGCCAGCAGACCCCGGGGGGGGGGGCGACACGAGCAGTACTTC
CASRPRGGGRHEQYF
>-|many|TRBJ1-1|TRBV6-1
TGTGCCAGCACCGACCGGGGTAAGGGCGGCGGCACTGAAGCTTTCTTT
CASTDRGKGGGTEAFF
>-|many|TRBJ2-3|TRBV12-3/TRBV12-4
TGTGCCAGCAGGGCGAACACAGATACGCAGTATTTT
CASRANTDTQYF
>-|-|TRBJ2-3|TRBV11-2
TGTGCCAGCAGCGTGGGAGGCACTAGCACAGATACGCAGTATTTT
CASSVGGTSTDTQYF
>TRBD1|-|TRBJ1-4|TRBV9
TGTGCCAGCAGCGTAGGACAGGGGCGGGCAACTAATGAAAAACTGTTTTTT
CASSVGQGRATNEKLFF
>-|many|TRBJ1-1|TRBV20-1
TGCAGTGCCCTCACCGGCAGGAACACTGAAGCTTTCTTT
CSALTGRNTEAFF
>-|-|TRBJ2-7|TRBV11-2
TGTGCCAGCAGCTTAGCAGGTAACGAGCAGCACTTC
CASSLAGNEQHF
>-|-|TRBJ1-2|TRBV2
TGTGCCAGCAGTGGCCCACGGGAGGGCCCCTATGGCTACACCTTC
CASSGPREGPYGYTF
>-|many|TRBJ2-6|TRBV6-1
TGTGCCAGCAGTGGGGGGACACCTGGGGCCAACGTCCTGACTTTC
CASSGGTPGANVLTF
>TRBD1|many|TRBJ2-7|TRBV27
TGTGCCAGCCGCAACGCGGGGACAGGGCACTACGAGCAGTACTTC
CASRNAGTGHYEQYF
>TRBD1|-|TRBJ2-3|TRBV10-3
TGTGCCACGAGGGACAGTACTAGCACAGATACGCAGTATTTT
CATRDSTSTDTQYF
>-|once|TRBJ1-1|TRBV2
TGTGCCAGCAGTGGACGCAGCGCGTGGACGAGCGCTGAAGCTTTCTTT
CASSGRSAWTSAEAFF
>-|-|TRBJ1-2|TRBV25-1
TGTGCCAGCAGTTACTCCGGACAGTCCTCTGGAAACACCTTC
CASSYSGQSSGNTF
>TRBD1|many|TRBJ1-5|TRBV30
TGTGCCTGGAGTGGGACAGGCAGCAATCAGCCCCAGCATTTT
CAWSGTGSNQPQHF
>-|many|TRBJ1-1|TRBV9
TGTGCCAGCAGCGTAGCGGGAGGGGCTAGCACTGAAGCTTTCTTT
CASSVAGGASTEAFF
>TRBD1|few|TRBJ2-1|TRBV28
TGTGCCAGCAGTTTGGCCGGGACAGGGGGCTACAATGAGCAGTTCTTC
CASSLAGTGGYNEQFF
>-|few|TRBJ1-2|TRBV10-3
TGTGCCATCAGTGATGGCGACCCCGGGGGCTACACCTTC
CAISDGDPGGYTF
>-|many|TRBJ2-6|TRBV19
TGTGCCAGTAGACCAACAGGGTCAGGGGCCAACGTCCTGACTTTC
CASRPTGSGANVLTF
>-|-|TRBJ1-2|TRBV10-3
TGTGCCATCAGGTTTCAGGAGTCGGGCTATGGCTACACCTTC
CAIRFQESGYGYTF
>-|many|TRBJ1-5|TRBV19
TGTGCCAGTACCCCCCGCACGACTGGGGGATCGGTGGGCAATCAGCCCCAGCATTTT
CASTPRTTGGSVGNQPQHF
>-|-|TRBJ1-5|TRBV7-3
TGTGCCAGCAGCTCCGGGACACCCCAGCATTTT
CASSSGTPQHF
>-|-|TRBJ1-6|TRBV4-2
TGTGCCAGCAGCCAAGGAGAGACGGGGGCTTCACCCCTCCACTTT
CASSQGETGASPLHF
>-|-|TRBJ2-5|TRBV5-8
TGTGCCAGCAGTGAACAGGAAGAGACCCAGTACTTC
CASSEQEETQYF
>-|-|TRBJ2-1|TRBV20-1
TGCAGTGCTAATACTATGGACGGGGACCGGCGACCGAGCGATGAGCAGTTCTTC
CSANTMDGDRRPSDEQFF
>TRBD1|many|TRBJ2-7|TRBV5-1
TGCGCCAGCAGCTTGGGGACAGGGTACGAGCAGTACTTC
CASSLGTGYEQYF
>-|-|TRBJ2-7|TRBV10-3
TGTGCCATCAGTGAGAGGGGACTTAGCTCCTACGAGCAGTACTTC
CAISERGLSSYEQYF
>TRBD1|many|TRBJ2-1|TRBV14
TGTGCCAGCAGCCAAGATTATGGGGGACAGGGGGCGCGTGAGCAGTTCTTC
CASSQDYGGQGAREQFF
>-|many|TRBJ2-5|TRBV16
TGTGCCAGCAGCCAATCGGCCGAGACCCAGTACTTC
CASSQSAETQYF
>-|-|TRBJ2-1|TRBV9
TGTGCCAGCAGCGCCCGAACAGACAATGATCAGTTCTTC
CASSARTDNDQFF
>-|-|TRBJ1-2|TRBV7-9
TGTGCCAGCAGCTTCGCCAGCTATGGCTACACCTTC
CASSFASYGYTF
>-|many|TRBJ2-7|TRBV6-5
TGTGCCAGCAGTTCGAGCTGGACAGCTCGGTACGAGCAGTACTTC
CASSSSWTARYEQYF